Sequencing of this T cell receptor (beta chain) was carried out in a study of PD-1 blockade in classical Hodgkin lymphoma. Relapses following autologous stem cell transplantation were seen in all patients, with brentuximab vedotin exposure varying. A note on this clone: Its antigen is unknown.

This CDR3 is 17 amino acids long. Germline-derived CDR1 and CDR2 are SGHTA and FQGNSA. Trimming left V 0 bases short and J 0 bases short, with 12 bases between. The method was immunoSEQ multiplex PCR; TCRdb's version includes in-frame clones alone and lacks a portion of them. The table shows fewer than 15,000 clones, with 86% occurring only once. Study-wide results and caveats: Only CD4+ TCR diversity, not CD8+, had risen significantly by C4D1. Before treatment, complete responders showed about the same diversity as newly diagnosed patients. Repertoires differed for reasons still undefined, possibly disease activity or prior therapy.

The input for sequencing was peripheral blood mononuclear cells (PBMCs), taken at baseline. The genes are TRBV7-2 and TRBJ2-1; TRBD2 might be the D (6 bases). This TCR derives from a human donor with classical Hodgkin lymphoma. CDR3 sequence reads: CASSLAGGRSSYNEQFF. The CDR3 DNA sequence: TGTGCCAGCAGCTTAGCGGGGGGTAGAAGCTCCTACAATGAGCAGTTCTTC.